This T cell receptor beta chain comes out of a study of blood T cell repertoires in COVID-19. Overall study: The United States, Italy and Spain provided the acute and convalescent COVID-19 samples. PBMCs, B-cell-depleted T cells, or T cells provided the cDNA or gDNA that made up the material.

Germline lookup yields CDR1 SGHTA and CDR2 FQGNSA. V gave up 5 bases and J gave up 1 base; unmatched junction bases: 5. The CDR3 is 15 amino acids. The authors' processing: Nucleated cell number was recorded as an estimate derived from reference gene primer amplification. Sequencing was performed with immunoSEQ multiplex PCR; in TCRdb, only in-frame clones are kept and a portion is missing. The V and J calls and the clone size are those of that table, but D and trimming were determined from the DNA. The table has 150,000 to 180,000 clones, 80% seen once. Sample: peripheral blood. This receptor was identified in a man aged 60 to 69 with acute or convalescent COVID-19. The J gene is TRBJ2-5, the V gene TRBV7-2; the match to TRBD1 covers 9 bases. The CDR3: CASSAGQGIQETQYF. CDR3 sequence (DNA): TGTGCCAGCAGCGCGGGACAGGGAATCCAAGAGACCCAGTACTTC.